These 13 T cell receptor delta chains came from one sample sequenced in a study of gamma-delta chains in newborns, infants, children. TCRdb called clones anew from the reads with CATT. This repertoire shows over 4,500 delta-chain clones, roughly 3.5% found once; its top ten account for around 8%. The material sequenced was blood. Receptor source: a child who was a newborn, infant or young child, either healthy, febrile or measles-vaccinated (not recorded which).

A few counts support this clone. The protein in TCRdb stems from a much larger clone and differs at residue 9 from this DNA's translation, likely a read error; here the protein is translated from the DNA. CDR3 protein: CALGDPPSHWGLTAQLFF. The CDR3 DNA sequence: TGTGCTCTTGGGGATCCTCCTTCCCACTGGGGTTTGACAGCACAACTCTTCTTT. This chain joins TRDV1 and TRDJ2; D possibly corresponds to TRDD3 (7 bases). The V gene's germline CDR1 is TSWWSYY and CDR2 QGS. The CDR3 covers 18 residues. Trimming stripped 3 bases from V and 1 base from J, with 18 bases between.

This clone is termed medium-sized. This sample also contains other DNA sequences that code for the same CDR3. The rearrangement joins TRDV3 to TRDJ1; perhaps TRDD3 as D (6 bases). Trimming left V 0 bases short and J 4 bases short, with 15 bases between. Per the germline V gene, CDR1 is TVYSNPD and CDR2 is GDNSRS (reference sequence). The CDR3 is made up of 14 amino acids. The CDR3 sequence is CAFSGAGAFDKLIF. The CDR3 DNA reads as TGTGCCTTTAGCGGGGCTGGGGCATTCGATAAACTCATCTTT.

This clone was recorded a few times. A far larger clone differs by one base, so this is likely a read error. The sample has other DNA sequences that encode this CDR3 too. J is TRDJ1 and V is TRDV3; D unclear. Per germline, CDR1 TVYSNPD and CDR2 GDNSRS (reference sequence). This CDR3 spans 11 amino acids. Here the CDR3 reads CALVKGDKLIF. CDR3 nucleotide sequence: TGTGCCTTGGTCAAGGGCGATAAACTTATCTTT. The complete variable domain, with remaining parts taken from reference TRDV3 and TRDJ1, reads CDKVTQSSPDQTVASGSEVVLLCTYDTVYSNPDLFWYRIRPDYSFQFVFYGDNSRSEGADFTQGRFSVKHILTQKAFHLVISPVRTEDSATYYCALVKGDKLIFGKGTRVTVEP.

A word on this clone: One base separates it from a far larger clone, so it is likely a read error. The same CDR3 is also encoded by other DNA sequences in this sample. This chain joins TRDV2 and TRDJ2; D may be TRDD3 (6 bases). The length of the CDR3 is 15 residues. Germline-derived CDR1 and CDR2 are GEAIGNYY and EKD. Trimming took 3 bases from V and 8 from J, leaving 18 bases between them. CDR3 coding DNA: TGTGCCTGTGACGGGAGGGGGAGCACAACGGCACAACTCTTCTTT. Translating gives CACDGRGSTTAQLFF.

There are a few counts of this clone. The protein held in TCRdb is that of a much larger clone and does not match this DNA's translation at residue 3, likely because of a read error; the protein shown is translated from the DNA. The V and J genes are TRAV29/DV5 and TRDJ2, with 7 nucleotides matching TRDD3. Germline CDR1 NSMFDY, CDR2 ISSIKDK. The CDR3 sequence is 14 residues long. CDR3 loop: CAVSPGGLTAQLFF. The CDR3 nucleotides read TGTGCAGTAAGCCCTGGGGGCCTCACAGCACAACTCTTCTTT.

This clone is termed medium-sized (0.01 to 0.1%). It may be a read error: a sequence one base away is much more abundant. CDR3 residues: CALGDRPPGTPLTAQLFF. For the CDR3, the DNA is TGTGCTCTTGGGGACCGGCCCCCCGGGACCCCTTTGACAGCACAACTCTTCTTT. The rearrangement links TRDV1 to TRDJ2, with unresolved D. CDR3 length equals 18 residues. The germline gives CDR1 TSWWSYY, CDR2 QGS. V was clipped by 3 bases and J by 0 bases, with 17 bases between them.

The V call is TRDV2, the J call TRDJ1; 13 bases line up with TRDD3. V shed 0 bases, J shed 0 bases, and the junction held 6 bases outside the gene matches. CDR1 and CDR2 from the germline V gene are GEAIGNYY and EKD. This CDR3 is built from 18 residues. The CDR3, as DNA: TGTGCCTGTGACACCGTACTGGGGGATACGGGCAACACCGATAAACTCATCTTT. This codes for CACDTVLGDTGNTDKLIF.

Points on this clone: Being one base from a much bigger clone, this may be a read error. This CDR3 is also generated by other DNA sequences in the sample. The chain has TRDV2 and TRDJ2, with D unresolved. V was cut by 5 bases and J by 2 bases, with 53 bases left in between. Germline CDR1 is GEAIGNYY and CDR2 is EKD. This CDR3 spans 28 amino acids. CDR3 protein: CACGKHRAHSKVFRNDACGSALTAQLFF. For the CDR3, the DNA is TGTGCCTGTGGAAAACATAGGGCCCATAGCAAGGTTTTTCGTAATGATGCCTGTGGTAGTGCCTTGACAGCACAACTCTTCTTT.

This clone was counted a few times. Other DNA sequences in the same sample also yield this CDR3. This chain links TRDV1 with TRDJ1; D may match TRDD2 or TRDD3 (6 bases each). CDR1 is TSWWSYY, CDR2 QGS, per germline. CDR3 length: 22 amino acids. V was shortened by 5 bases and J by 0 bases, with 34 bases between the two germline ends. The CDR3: CALGRASSRGTAQLPYTDKLIF. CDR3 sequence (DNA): TGTGCTCTTGGGAGAGCTTCCTCCAGGGGGACAGCACAACTCCCGTACACCGATAAACTCATCTTT.

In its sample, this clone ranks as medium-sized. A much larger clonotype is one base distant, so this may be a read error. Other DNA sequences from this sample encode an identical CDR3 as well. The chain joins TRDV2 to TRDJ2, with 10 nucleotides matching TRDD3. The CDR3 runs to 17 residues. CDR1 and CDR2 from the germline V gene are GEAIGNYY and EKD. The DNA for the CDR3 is TGTGCCTGTGACACCCCCCTACTGGGGGATTTGACCGCACAACTCTTCTTT. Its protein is CACDTPLLGDLTAQLFF.

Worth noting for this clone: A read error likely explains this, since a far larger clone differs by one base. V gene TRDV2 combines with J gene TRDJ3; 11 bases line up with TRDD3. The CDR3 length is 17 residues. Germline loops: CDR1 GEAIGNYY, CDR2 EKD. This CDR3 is CARDGGYASWDTRQMFF. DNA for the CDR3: TGTGCCCGTGATGGGGGATACGCGTCCTGGGACACCCGACAGATGTTTTTC.

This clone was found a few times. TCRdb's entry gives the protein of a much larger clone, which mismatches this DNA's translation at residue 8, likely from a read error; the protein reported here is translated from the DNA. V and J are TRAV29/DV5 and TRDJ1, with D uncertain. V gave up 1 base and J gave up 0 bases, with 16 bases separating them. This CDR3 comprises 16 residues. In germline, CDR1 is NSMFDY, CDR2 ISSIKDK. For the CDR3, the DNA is TGTGCAGCAAGCATTCCGAGGAGCCCGTACACCGATAAACTCATCTTT. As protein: CAASIPRSPYTDKLIF. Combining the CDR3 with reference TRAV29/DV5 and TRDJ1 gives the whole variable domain DQQVKQNSPSLSVQEGRISILNCDYTNSMFDYFLWYKKYPAEGPTFLISISSIKDKNEDGRFTVFLNKSAKHLSLHIVPSQPGDSAVYFCAASIPRSPYTDKLIFGKGTRVTVEP.

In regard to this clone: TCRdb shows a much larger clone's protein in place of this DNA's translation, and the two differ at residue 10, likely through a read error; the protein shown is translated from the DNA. The CDR3 spells CALGEIPLGGTDKLIF. Here the CDR3 DNA reads TGTGCTCTTGGGGAAATCCCACTGGGGGGTACCGATAAACTCATCTTT. The chain employs TRDV1 and TRDJ1; 8 bases line up with TRDD3. The V gene end was trimmed by 2 bases and the J gene end by 2 bases; junction bases not matched to a gene: 7. Germline V gene lookup returns CDR1 TSWWSYY and CDR2 QGS. This CDR3 region has 16 residues.